The clone carrying this TCR beta chain has ten or more counts. TCRdb independently ran MiXCR on the PCR reads; one entry per CDR3 protein. Of 50,000 or so distinct CDR3 sequences listed, approximately 25% are singletons. This sample was taken from a study of molecular identifiers for immune sequencing clone quantification. Study-wide context: Sequencing covered four of five parts into which replicate RNA from around 20,000 or 100,000 naive CD8 cells was split.

The sequence was obtained from a human donor in good health. Some libraries in this study had Jurkat cell RNA spiked in. The material sequenced was naive CD8+ T cells from blood, with Jurkat cell RNA spiked in. Noted subset: FACS-sorted CD8+CD4-CCR7+CD45RA+ naive T cells.

The CDR3 here is CASSFPTGGSKNIQYF. In DNA, the CDR3 is TGTGCCAGCAGTTTCCCAACAGGGGGCTCTAAAAACATTCAGTACTTC. The V and J genes are TRBV28 and TRBJ2-4; 9 bases are a match to TRBD1. The CDR3 has 16 residues. Trimming removed 3 bases from V and 4 bases from J; junction bases left unmatched: 7. Germline V gene data show CDR1 as MDHEN and CDR2 as SYDVKM. The whole variable domain, filled in from reference TRBV28 and TRBJ2-4, reads DVKVTQSSRYLVKRTGEKVFLECVQDMDHENMFWYRQDPGLGLRLIYFSYDVKMKEKGDIPEGYSVSREKKERFSLILESASTNQTSMYLCASSFPTGGSKNIQYFGAGTRLSVL.